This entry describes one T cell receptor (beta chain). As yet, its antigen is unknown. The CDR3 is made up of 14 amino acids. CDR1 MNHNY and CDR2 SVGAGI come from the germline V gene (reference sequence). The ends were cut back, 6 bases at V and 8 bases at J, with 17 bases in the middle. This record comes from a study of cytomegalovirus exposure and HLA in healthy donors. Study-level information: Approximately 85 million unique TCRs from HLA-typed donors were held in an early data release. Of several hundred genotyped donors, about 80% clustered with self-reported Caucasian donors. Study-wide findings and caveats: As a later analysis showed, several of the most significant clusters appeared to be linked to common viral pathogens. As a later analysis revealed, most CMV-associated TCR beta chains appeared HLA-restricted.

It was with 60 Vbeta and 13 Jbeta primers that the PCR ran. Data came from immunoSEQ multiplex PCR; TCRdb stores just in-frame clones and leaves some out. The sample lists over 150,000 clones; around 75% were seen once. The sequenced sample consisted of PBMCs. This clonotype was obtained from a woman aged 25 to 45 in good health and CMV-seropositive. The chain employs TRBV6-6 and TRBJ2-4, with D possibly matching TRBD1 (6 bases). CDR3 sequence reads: CASRQTLRGDIQYF. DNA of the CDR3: TGTGCCAGCAGACAAACCCTCAGGGGCGACATTCAGTACTTC.